This T cell receptor (delta chain) emerged from a study of gamma-delta chains in newborns, infants, children. The wider study: Innate gammadelta T cells reportedly expand polyclonally right after birth, driven by microbial exposure, per the title.

This clone was recorded a few times. TCRdb's protein, taken from a much larger clone, differs from this DNA's translation at residue 9, likely owing to a read error; the protein displayed comes from the DNA. TCRdb fed the reads into CATT to redo clone calling. The repertoire holds about 6,100 delta-chain clones, approximately 1.9% seen once, with 13% in the top ten. Germline lookup yields CDR1 GEAIGNYY and CDR2 EKD. After removal of 4 bases from V and 0 bases from J, the junction contained 9 bases not matched to a gene. The CDR3 runs to 19 residues. V gene TRDV2 combines with J gene TRDJ3, with 9 bases matching TRDD3. The sequence was collected from a child who was a newborn, infant or young child, either healthy, febrile or measles-vaccinated (not recorded which). Sequences were obtained from blood. The CDR3 loop is CACDPTGGPSSWDTRQMFF. The CDR3 DNA is TGTGCCTGTGATCCGACTGGGGGACCTAGCTCCTGGGACACCCGACAGATGTTTTTC.